These T cell receptor beta chains were read from a single sample in a study of blood T cell repertoires in COVID-19. The repertoire was sequenced with immunoSEQ multiplex PCR; TCRdb's copy has only in-frame clones and lacks some. This table holds about 81,000 clones, approximately 78% found once. The specimen sequenced was peripheral blood. The source of these receptors is a man aged 60-69 years with acute or convalescent COVID-19. Both conserved end residues are part of each CDR3. A D gene is named only where the DNA matches it firmly. Not all rows give a size; the values are once, few, many and, for expanded clones, a class.

CDR3 length	clone size	J gene	D gene	V gene	CDR3 protein	CDR3 DNA
17	-	TRBJ2-1	TRBD2	TRBV18	CASSPPLAGGAYNEQFF	TGTGCCAGCTCACCACCGCTAGCGGGAGGGGCGTACAATGAGCAGTTCTTC
13	-	TRBJ1-2	-	TRBV11-2	CASSLAGGYGYTF	TGTGCCAGCAGCTTAGCGGGGGGGTACGGCTACACCTTC
17	-	TRBJ2-3	TRBD2	TRBV9	CASSSSGGDRSTDTQYF	TGTGCCAGCAGTAGTAGCGGGGGGGACCGTTCGACAGATACGCAGTATTTT
15	-	TRBJ1-2	TRBD1	TRBV7-8	CASSFAGQGSRGYTF	TGTGCCAGCAGCTTTGCGGGACAGGGTTCTCGTGGCTACACCTTC
17	-	TRBJ1-3	-	TRBV7-3	CASSPAGGPSSGNTIYF	TGTGCCAGCAGCCCGGCGGGGGGCCCGAGCTCTGGAAACACCATATATTTT
13	-	TRBJ2-1	TRBD2	TRBV29-1	CSVEGGSFNEQFF	TGCAGCGTTGAGGGCGGGAGTTTTAATGAGCAGTTCTTC
16	-	TRBJ2-5	-	TRBV28	CASSPGHLTSQETQYF	TGTGCCAGCAGTCCGGGACACCTGACGAGCCAAGAGACCCAGTACTTC
15	-	TRBJ2-2	TRBD2	TRBV18	CASSPLAGDTGELFF	TGTGCCAGCTCACCCTTAGCGGGGGACACCGGGGAGCTGTTTTTT
16	-	TRBJ2-1	TRBD2	TRBV7-2	CASSIAGTSGHNEQFF	TGTGCCAGCAGCATCGCCGGGACTAGCGGACACAATGAGCAGTTCTTC
12	-	TRBJ1-2	-	TRBV19	CASSPQGHGYTF	TGTGCCAGTAGTCCCCAGGGCCATGGCTACACCTTC
13	-	TRBJ1-1	TRBD1	TRBV29-1	CSVMTGGNTEAFF	TGCAGCGTGATGACAGGGGGAAACACTGAAGCTTTCTTT
16	few	TRBJ2-3	TRBD2	TRBV6-1	CASSAAGTSGSYTQYF	TGTGCCAGCAGTGCCGCCGGGACTAGCGGGAGCTATACGCAGTATTTT
14	-	TRBJ1-1	TRBD1	TRBV6-5	CASSPPPGGAKAFF	TGTGCCAGCAGTCCCCCTCCAGGGGGCGCGAAAGCTTTCTTT
14	-	TRBJ1-3	-	TRBV30	CAWSVPGLGNTIYF	TGTGCCTGGAGTGTACCAGGGCTTGGAAACACCATATATTTT
13	-	TRBJ2-5	TRBD2	TRBV14	CASSHQPLLAVHF	TGTGCCAGCAGCCACCAACCACTACTAGCGGTACACTTC
15	-	TRBJ1-2	-	TRBV5-1	CASSLIGTTNYGYTF	TGCGCCAGCAGCTTGATAGGGACAACTAACTATGGCTACACCTTC
15	-	TRBJ1-2	TRBD1	TRBV5-6	CASSLGDRLGYGYTF	TGTGCCAGCAGCTTGGGGGACAGGCTCGGGTATGGCTACACCTTC
13	few	TRBJ1-1	-	TRBV7-3	CASRAGMNTEAFF	TGTGCCAGCAGAGCAGGGATGAACACTGAAGCTTTCTTT
11	-	TRBJ1-1	-	TRBV28	CASKSHTEAFF	TGTGCCAGCAAGAGTCACACTGAAGCTTTCTTT
16	once	TRBJ2-3	TRBD2	TRBV7-2	CASSLGLAGAADTQYF	TGTGCCAGCAGCTTGGGGCTAGCGGGGGCAGCGGATACGCAGTATTTT
13	-	TRBJ1-1	-	TRBV4-3	CASSQETGTEAFF	TGCGCCAGCAGCCAAGAAACCGGCACTGAAGCTTTCTTT
18	-	TRBJ2-4	-	TRBV15	CATSREDMARLAKNIQYF	TGTGCCACCAGCAGAGAGGACATGGCAAGGTTGGCCAAAAACATTCAGTACTTC
14	-	TRBJ1-1	TRBD1	TRBV4-3	CASSRGRGLTEAFF	TGCGCCAGCAGCCGCGGAAGGGGGCTCACTGAAGCTTTCTTT
14	-	TRBJ1-1	TRBD1	TRBV10-3	CAISLGQGITEAFF	TGTGCCATCAGCTTAGGACAGGGTATAACTGAAGCTTTCTTT
12	-	TRBJ1-1	-	TRBV5-1	CASSSGDTEAFF	TGCGCCAGCAGCTCGGGGGATACTGAAGCTTTCTTT
14	-	TRBJ2-7	-	TRBV18	CASSPRTGQGEQYF	TGTGCCAGCTCACCACGTACCGGGCAGGGCGAGCAGTACTTC
13	-	TRBJ2-7	TRBD2	TRBV6-5	CASSYGTRDEQYF	TGTGCCAGCAGTTACGGGACTAGGGACGAGCAGTACTTC
16	-	TRBJ2-3	TRBD2	TRBV5-4	CASSRLTSGNTDTQYF	TGTGCCAGCAGCAGGCTAACTAGCGGAAACACAGATACGCAGTATTTT
14	-	TRBJ1-1	TRBD1	TRBV28	CASRGRGRGPEAFF	TGTGCCAGCAGGGGCAGGGGGCGCGGGCCTGAAGCTTTCTTT
14	-	TRBJ2-1	-	TRBV28	CASSPGGPYNEQFF	TGTGCCAGCAGTCCGGGGGGCCCCTACAATGAGCAGTTCTTC
17	-	TRBJ2-1	TRBD1	TRBV15	CATSTAKPGQGVNEQFF	TGTGCCACCAGCACCGCAAAACCGGGACAGGGGGTCAATGAGCAGTTCTTC
17	-	TRBJ2-6	TRBD1	TRBV9	CASSGGTGLGGANVLTF	TGTGCCAGCAGCGGCGGGACAGGGCTTGGTGGGGCCAACGTCCTGACTTTC
14	-	TRBJ1-1	-	TRBV19	CASSIPGFNTEAFF	TGTGCCAGTAGTATACCGGGGTTCAACACTGAAGCTTTCTTT
13	-	TRBJ2-3	TRBD2	TRBV9	CASSGEGADTQYF	TGTGCCAGCAGCGGGGAGGGCGCAGATACGCAGTATTTT
11	-	TRBJ2-2	-	TRBV28	CASSENWELFF	TGTGCCAGCAGTGAGAATTGGGAGCTGTTTTTT
15	-	TRBJ2-5	TRBD2	TRBV4-3	CASSQERGGQETQYF	TGCGCCAGCAGCCAAGAGCGGGGGGGCCAAGAGACCCAGTACTTC
14	-	TRBJ1-6	-	TRBV7-2	CASSLANNNSPLHF	TGTGCCAGCAGCTTAGCGAACAATAATTCACCCCTCCACTTT
15	-	TRBJ2-3	TRBD1	TRBV12-5	CASGSGTGKTDTQYF	TGTGCTAGTGGTTCAGGGACAGGGAAAACAGATACGCAGTATTTT
14	once	TRBJ2-5	TRBD2	TRBV28	CASHSGGIQETQYF	TGTGCCAGCCATAGCGGGGGGATTCAAGAGACCCAGTACTTC
14	-	TRBJ2-2	-	TRBV4-3	CASSQKHGVGELFF	TGCGCCAGCAGCCAAAAACACGGGGTCGGGGAGCTGTTTTTT
17	-	TRBJ1-6	TRBD1	TRBV7-8	CASSFRTGSSYNSPLHF	TGTGCCAGCAGCTTTAGGACAGGGAGCTCCTATAATTCACCCCTCCACTTT
14	-	TRBJ2-2	TRBD2	TRBV19	CASTSGGAPGELFF	TGTGCCAGTACTAGCGGGGGGGCCCCCGGGGAGCTGTTTTTT
19	-	TRBJ2-3	TRBD2	TRBV29-1	CSVEERGSKSRSITDTQYF	TGCAGCGTTGAAGAGCGCGGGAGTAAGAGTCGTAGTATCACAGATACGCAGTATTTT
17	-	TRBJ1-6	-	TRBV7-8	CASSPSSGNSYNSPLHF	TGTGCCAGCAGCCCCAGTTCGGGGAACTCCTATAATTCACCCCTCCACTTT
13	-	TRBJ1-6	-	TRBV11-2	CASSLQGGSPLHF	TGTGCCAGCAGCTTACAGGGTGGTTCACCCCTCCACTTT
15	-	TRBJ1-2	-	TRBV18	CASSPPSTPNYGYTF	TGTGCCAGCTCACCACCCTCTACCCCTAACTATGGCTACACCTTC
16	-	TRBJ2-3	TRBD2	TRBV9	CASSGRTSGRADTQYF	TGTGCCAGCAGCGGTCGGACTAGCGGGAGGGCAGATACGCAGTATTTT
16	-	TRBJ2-7	TRBD2	TRBV18	CASSFRAGVRNYEQYF	TGTGCCAGCTCATTTCGAGCGGGGGTAAGGAACTACGAGCAGTACTTC
15	-	TRBJ2-2	-	TRBV2	CASSGQGTNTGELFF	TGTGCCAGCAGTGGACAAGGGACTAACACCGGGGAGCTGTTTTTT
12	-	TRBJ1-1	-	TRBV18	CASSPPGQEAFF	TGTGCCAGCTCACCTCCGGGACAAGAAGCTTTCTTT
14	-	TRBJ2-1	-	TRBV30	CAWSGIGQYNEQFF	TGTGCCTGGAGTGGAATTGGTCAGTACAATGAGCAGTTCTTC
13	-	TRBJ1-5	-	TRBV12-3/TRBV12-4	CASSLSFNQPQHF	TGTGCCAGCAGTTTGAGCTTCAATCAGCCCCAGCATTTT
16	-	TRBJ2-7	TRBD1	TRBV28	CASSSGTGRGSYEQYF	TGTGCCAGCAGTTCCGGGACAGGGAGAGGCTCCTACGAGCAGTACTTC
13	-	TRBJ1-1	-	TRBV6-5	CASKAWRETEAFF	TGTGCCAGCAAGGCTTGGCGGGAGACTGAAGCTTTCTTT
14	once	TRBJ1-1	TRBD1	TRBV7-9	CASGRQGGGTEAFF	TGTGCCAGCGGTCGACAGGGAGGAGGGACTGAAGCTTTCTTT